This T cell receptor beta chain derives from a study of PD-1 blockade in classical Hodgkin lymphoma (dated by TCRdb to about 2020). About the study as a whole: Nivolumab dosing was 3 mg/kg intravenously every 2 weeks, continuing until either disease progression or unacceptable toxicity. To define a peripheral blood immune signature of response to PD-1 blockade in classical Hodgkin lymphoma, the study combined TCR beta sequencing with CyTOF. The investigation overall reported the following: By C4D1, a significant rise was seen in CD4+ TCR diversity but not in CD8+ TCR diversity (p=0.0027 vs p=0.16), and the rise was most apparent among complete responders (p=0.02). The study was restricted to a single clinical trial cohort, and the causes of repertoire differences, possibly disease activity or prior therapy, were left undefined. Trial patients achieving complete response had baseline diversity similar to newly diagnosed patients, whereas partial responders and progressors had significantly lower diversity. Baseline TCR diversity was reported to be lower in newly diagnosed patients than in healthy donors and to be lower still in relapsed/refractory patients. Lower diversity was seen in patients whose nivolumab began less than 1 year after ASCT, and these patients were left out of later analyses so that immune reconstitution would not confound the results.

The time point tag for this specimen amounts to: cycle 1 day 1 (C1D1), immediately before nivolumab initiation. Every trial patient had relapsed after autologous stem cell transplantation, and cohorts A, B and C differed in prior brentuximab vedotin exposure. Magnetic negative selection with a Miltenyi CD4+ T cell isolation kit was used to purify CD4+ T cells from thawed PBMCs. The trial cohort included 55 to 60 patients with relapsed/refractory classical Hodgkin lymphoma, and each patient had a best overall response of complete response, partial response or progressive disease. In the multi-cohort phase II CheckMate 205 trial, trial patients received single-agent nivolumab. An independent review committee assessed best overall response by applying the 2007 International Working Group response criteria. Trial PBMCs were collected immediately before nivolumab initiation (C1D1) and during therapy at cycle 2 day 1 and cycle 4 day 1. Peripheral blood was collected in 8 mL Vacutainer Cell Preparation Tubes, from which PBMCs were isolated by centrifugation and then cryopreserved. Purified CD4+ and CD8+ fractions were prepared only for cases where an additional PBMC sample was available. On LS columns in a quadroMACS separator, the magnetically labelled cells were depleted, and the flow-through was collected as the purified fraction.

CDR1 and CDR2, per the germline V gene, are SGHVS and FNYEAQ. The CDR3 starts with the cysteine, ends with the phenylalanine, and has 15 residues. Only the CDR3 portion is preserved as DNA: 45 bases, with reading frame beginning at the first base. V is clipped by 3 bases and J by 1 base, and the sequence between their germline boundaries is 11 bases long. The Qiagen DNeasy kit was used to extract genomic DNA from unsorted PBMCs and from the negatively selected CD4+ and CD8+ fractions. TCR beta CDR3 regions were subjected to amplification by immunoSEQ multiplex PCR with primers that anneal to V and J segments. Amplification bias was minimized using a synthetic immune receptor repertoire, and residual bias was removed computationally after sequencing. The published analysis was carried out like this. Repertoire diversity was quantified as the Shannon entropy index using custom Python scripts. Unsorted, CD4+ and CD8+ repertoires were examined separately, except in combined analyses, for which CD4+ and CD8+ sequences were merged in silico. Clonal expansion was defined as a frequency increase of at least 2-fold after treatment compared with C1D1, and clones undetected at baseline were assigned a pseudocount of 0.5. Clones with 0 or 1 copy at C1D1 were defined as singleton clones, while clones with 2 or more copies were defined as non-singleton clones. By matching protein sequences in sorted samples from the same patient, clones expanded in unsorted samples were annotated as CD4+, CD8+ or unknown. Wilcoxon tests were applied to paired samples to test diversity changes from C1D1 to C4D1. The immuneACCESS repertoire file appears here via TCRdb, limited to in-frame rearrangements. These files lack a portion of the clones; in checked studies, under half of the deficit traces to unresolved V genes, and the cause of the others is not known. That table supplies the V and J calls and clone size; D and trimming were determined from the DNA. The sample table holds 27,000 or so clones, of which 70% to 80% were seen once. About 2.4% of the sample is taken by the ten largest.

Note on this clone: Its target antigen remains unknown. Base qualities are not at hand, and no much larger clone is one base apart.

The sequence joins TRBV7-6 to TRBJ2-3, and TRBD2 may be the D gene, going by 7 matching bases. The source is a human donor with classical Hodgkin lymphoma. This specimen consisted of CD4+ T cells from blood, obtained at baseline. CDR3 reads: CASSFVGGGTDTQYF. Read as DNA, the sequence is TGTGCCAGCAGCTTCGTAGGGGGGGGCACAGATACGCAGTATTTT.